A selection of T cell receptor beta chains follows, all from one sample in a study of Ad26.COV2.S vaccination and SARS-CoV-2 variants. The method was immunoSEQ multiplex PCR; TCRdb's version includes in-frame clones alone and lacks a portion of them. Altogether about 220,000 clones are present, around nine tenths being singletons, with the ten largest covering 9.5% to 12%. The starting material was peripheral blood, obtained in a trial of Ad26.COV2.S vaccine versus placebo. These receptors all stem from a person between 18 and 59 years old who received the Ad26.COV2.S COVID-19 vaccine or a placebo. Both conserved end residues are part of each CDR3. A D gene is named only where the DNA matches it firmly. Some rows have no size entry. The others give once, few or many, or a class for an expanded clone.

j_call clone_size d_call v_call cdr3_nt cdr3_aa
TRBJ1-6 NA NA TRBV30 TGTGCCTGGAGTGCACAACTGAAAATTACCTATGATTCACCCCTCCACTTT CAWSAQLKITYDSPLHF
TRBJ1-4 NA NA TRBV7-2 TGTGCCAGCAGCCTATTCCCGACAGGCGGCGGTGAAAAACTGTTTTTT CASSLFPTGGGEKLFF
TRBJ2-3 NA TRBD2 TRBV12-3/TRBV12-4 TGTGCCATCGGAGCGGGGGCGGTAGATACGCAGTATTTT CAIGAGAVDTQYF
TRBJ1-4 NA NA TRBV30 TGTGCCTGCACAAGGACGTCTGCAACTAATGAAAAACTGTTTTTT CACTRTSATNEKLFF
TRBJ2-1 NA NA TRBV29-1 TGCAGCGTCGCCAACAATGAGCAGTTCTTC CSVANNEQFF
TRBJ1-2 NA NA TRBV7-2 TGTGCCAGCAGCCCCGGGTTTAACTATGGCTACACCTTC CASSPGFNYGYTF
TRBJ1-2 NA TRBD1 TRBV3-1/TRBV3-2 TGTGCCAGCAGCCAGGCAGGGACAGCTGTTTATGGCTACACCTTC CASSQAGTAVYGYTF
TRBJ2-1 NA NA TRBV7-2 TGTGCCAGCAGCTTAGTACTGGGGGGCAATGAGCAGTTCTTC CASSLVLGGNEQFF
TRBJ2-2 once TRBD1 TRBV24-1 TGTGCCACCAGTGACGACGCCGGGACAGGTTCCACCGGGGAGCTGTTTTTT CATSDDAGTGSTGELFF
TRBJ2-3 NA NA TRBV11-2 TGTGCCAGCACCTCAGCGGGCCTCAGCACAGATACGCAGTATTTT CASTSAGLSTDTQYF
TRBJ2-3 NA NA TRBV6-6 TGTGCCAGCAGCACAATCGGGGGACTTAGCACAGATACGCAGTATTTT CASSTIGGLSTDTQYF
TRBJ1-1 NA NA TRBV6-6 TGTGCCAGCAGTTGGAACAGGAACACTGAAGCTTTCTTT CASSWNRNTEAFF
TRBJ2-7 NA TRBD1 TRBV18 TGTGCCAGCTCATTTGGACAGGCTCTCAACGAGCAGTACTTC CASSFGQALNEQYF
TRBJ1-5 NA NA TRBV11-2 TGTGCCAGCAGCTTAGAAGGCATTAGCAATCAGCCCCAGCATTTT CASSLEGISNQPQHF
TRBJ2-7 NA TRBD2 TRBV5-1 TGCGCCAGCAGCTCTTCGCCGGGACTAGCGGGAGAGCAGTACTTC CASSSSPGLAGEQYF
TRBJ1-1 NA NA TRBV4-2 TGTGCCAGCAGCCAAGTCGTACAAAGGAACACTGAAGCTTTCTTT CASSQVVQRNTEAFF
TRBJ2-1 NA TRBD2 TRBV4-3 TGCGCCAGCAGCCAAGGAGGGAGGGATGAGCAGTTCTTC CASSQGGRDEQFF
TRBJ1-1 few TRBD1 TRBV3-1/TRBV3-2 TGTGCCAGCAGCCAGGGACAGGGACGGCGGAACACTGAAGCTTTCTTT CASSQGQGRRNTEAFF
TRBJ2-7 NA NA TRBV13 TGTGCCAGCAGCTTCGCGATTTCCTACGAGCAGTACTTC CASSFAISYEQYF
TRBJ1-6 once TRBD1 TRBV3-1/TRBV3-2 TGTGCCAGCAGCCCAACAGGGGCCGCCTATAATTCACCCCTCCACTTT CASSPTGAAYNSPLHF
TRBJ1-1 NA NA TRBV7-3 TGTGCCAGCAGCTTAGTTTTCGGACGCATCCACACCGAAGCTTTCTTT CASSLVFGRIHTEAFF
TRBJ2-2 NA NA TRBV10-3 TGTGCCATCAGTGAGGCATTAGCAAACACCGGGGAGCTGTTTTTT CAISEALANTGELFF